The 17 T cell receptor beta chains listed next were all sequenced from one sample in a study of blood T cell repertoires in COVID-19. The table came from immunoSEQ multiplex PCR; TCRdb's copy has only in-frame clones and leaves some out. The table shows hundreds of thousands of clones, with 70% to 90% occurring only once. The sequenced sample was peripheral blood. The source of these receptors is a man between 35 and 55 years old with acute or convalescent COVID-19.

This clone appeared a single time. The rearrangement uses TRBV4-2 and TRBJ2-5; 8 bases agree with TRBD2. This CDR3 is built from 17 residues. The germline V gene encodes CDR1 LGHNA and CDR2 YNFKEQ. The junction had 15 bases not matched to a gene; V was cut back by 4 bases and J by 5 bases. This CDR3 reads CASSPSSRASSGETQYF. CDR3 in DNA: TGTGCCAGCAGCCCATCCTCCAGAGCTTCTAGCGGGGAGACCCAGTACTTC.

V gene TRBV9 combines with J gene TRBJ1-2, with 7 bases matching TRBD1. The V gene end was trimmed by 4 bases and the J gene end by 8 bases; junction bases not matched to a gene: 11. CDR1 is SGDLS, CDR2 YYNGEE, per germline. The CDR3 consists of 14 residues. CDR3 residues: CASSSRQGDSGYTF. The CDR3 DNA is TGTGCCAGCAGCTCCCGACAGGGAGATAGCGGCTACACCTTC.

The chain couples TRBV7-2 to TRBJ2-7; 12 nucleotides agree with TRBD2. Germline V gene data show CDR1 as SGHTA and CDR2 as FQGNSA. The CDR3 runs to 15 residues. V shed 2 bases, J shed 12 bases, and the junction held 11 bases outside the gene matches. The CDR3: CASSLPTSGGSSLYF. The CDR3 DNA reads TGTGCCAGCAGCTTACCAACTAGCGGGGGGTCCAGTCTGTACTTC.

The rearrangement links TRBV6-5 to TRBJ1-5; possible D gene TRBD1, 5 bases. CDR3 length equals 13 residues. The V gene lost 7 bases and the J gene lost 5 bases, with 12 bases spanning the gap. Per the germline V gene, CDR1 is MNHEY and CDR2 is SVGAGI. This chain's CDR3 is CASMGGRHQPQHF. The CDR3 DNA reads TGTGCCAGCATGGGGGGTCGCCATCAGCCCCAGCATTTT.

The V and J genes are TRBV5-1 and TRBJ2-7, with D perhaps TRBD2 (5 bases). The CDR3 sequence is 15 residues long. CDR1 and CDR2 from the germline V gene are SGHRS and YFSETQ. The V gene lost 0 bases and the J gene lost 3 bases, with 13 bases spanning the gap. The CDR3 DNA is TGCGCCAGCAGCTTGGTCGGTGGACTGAACTACGAGCAGTACTTC. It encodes CASSLVGGLNYEQYF.

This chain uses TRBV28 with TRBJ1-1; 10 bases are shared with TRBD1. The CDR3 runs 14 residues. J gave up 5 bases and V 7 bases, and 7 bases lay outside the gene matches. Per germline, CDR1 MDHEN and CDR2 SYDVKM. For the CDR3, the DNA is TGTGCCAGCACAATAGGACAGGGGGAGACTGAAGCTTTCTTT. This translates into CASTIGQGETEAFF.

CDR3 amino acids: CASRGQKNTEAFF. Written as DNA, the CDR3 is TGTGCCAGCAGGGGACAGAAGAACACTGAAGCTTTCTTT. V is TRBV6-5 and J is TRBJ1-1; 7 nucleotides line up with TRBD1. This CDR3 comprises 13 residues. Germline values: CDR1 MNHEY, CDR2 SVGAGI. V shed 6 bases, J shed 1 base, and the junction held 2 bases outside the gene matches.

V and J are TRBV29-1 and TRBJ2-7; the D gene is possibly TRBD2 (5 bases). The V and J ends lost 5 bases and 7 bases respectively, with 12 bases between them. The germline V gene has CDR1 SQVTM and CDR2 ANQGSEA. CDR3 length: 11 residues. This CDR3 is CSVRGSREQYF. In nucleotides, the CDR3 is TGCAGCGTTCGCGGGTCCCGTGAGCAGTACTTC.

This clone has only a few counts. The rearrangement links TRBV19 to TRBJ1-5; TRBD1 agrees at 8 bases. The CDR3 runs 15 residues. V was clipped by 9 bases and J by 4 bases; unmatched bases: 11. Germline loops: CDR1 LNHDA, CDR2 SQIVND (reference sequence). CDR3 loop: CASCGGQGQNQPQHF. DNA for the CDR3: TGTGCCAGCTGCGGAGGACAGGGACAAAATCAGCCCCAGCATTTT.

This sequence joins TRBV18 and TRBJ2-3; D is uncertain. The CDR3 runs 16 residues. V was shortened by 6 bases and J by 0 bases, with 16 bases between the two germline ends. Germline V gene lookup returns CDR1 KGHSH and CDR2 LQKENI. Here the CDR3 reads CASSRLSRTSTDTQYF. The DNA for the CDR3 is TGTGCCAGCTCGCGTCTCTCCCGAACTAGCACAGATACGCAGTATTTT.

The CDR3 protein is CASSQDLGRGGSYTF. In DNA, the CDR3 is TGTGCCAGCAGCCAAGATCTAGGCAGGGGAGGGAGCTACACCTTC. The rearrangement links TRBV4-2 to TRBJ1-2; maybe TRBD1 (6 bases). Trimming pared 0 bases from V and 9 bases from J, leaving 17 bases between. The length of the CDR3 is 15 residues. The germline CDR1 and CDR2 sequences are LGHNA and YNFKEQ.

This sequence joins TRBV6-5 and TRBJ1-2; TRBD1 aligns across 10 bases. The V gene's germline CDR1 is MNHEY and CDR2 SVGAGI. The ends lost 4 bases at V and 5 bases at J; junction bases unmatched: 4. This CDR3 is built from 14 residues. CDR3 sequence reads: CASSSVDRGYGYTF. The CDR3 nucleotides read TGTGCCAGCAGTTCCGTGGACAGGGGGTATGGCTACACCTTC.

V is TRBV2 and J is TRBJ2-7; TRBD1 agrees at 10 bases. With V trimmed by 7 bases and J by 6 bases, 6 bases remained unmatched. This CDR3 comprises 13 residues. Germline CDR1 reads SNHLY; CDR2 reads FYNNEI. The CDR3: CASTPGQGGEQYF. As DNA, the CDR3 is TGTGCCAGCACACCTGGACAGGGGGGCGAGCAGTACTTC.

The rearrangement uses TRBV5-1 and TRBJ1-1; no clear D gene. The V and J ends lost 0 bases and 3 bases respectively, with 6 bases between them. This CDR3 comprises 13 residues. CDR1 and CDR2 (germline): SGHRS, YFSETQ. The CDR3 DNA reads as TGCGCCAGCAGCTTGGAAGCATACACTGAAGCTTTCTTT. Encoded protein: CASSLEAYTEAFF.

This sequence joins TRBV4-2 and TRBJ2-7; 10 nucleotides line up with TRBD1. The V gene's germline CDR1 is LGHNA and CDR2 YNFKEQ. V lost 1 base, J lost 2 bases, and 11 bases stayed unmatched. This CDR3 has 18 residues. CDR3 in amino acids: CASSQGVIRQGAPYEQYF. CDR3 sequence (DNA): TGTGCCAGCAGCCAAGGGGTTATTCGACAGGGGGCCCCCTACGAGCAGTACTTC.

The CDR3 region has the DNA TGTGCCAGCAGCTTACGGACAGGGGGCTTCAGTGAAAAACTGTTTTTT. As protein: CASSLRTGGFSEKLFF. The chain combines TRBV7-8 with TRBJ1-4; 11 nucleotides agree with TRBD1. The CDR3 totals 16 residues. CDR1 is SGHVS, CDR2 FQNEAQ, per germline. Trimming cost V 2 bases and J 7 bases; bases outside gene matches: 6.

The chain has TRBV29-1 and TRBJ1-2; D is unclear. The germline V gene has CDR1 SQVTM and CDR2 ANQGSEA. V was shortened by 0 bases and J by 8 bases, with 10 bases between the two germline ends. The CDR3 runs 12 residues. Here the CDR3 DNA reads TGCAGCGTTGAAGACAGGAAGAAAGGCTACACCTTC. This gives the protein CSVEDRKKGYTF. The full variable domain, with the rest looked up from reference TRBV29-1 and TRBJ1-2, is SAVISQKPSRDICQRGTSLTIQCQVDSQVTMMFWYRQQPGQSLTLIATANQGSEATYESGFVIDKFPISRPNLTFSTLTVSNMSPEDSSIYLCSVEDRKKGYTFGSGTRLTVV.